These T cell receptor beta chains were read from a single sample in a study of T cell responses to AZD1222 COVID-19 vaccine. Using immunoSEQ multiplex PCR, the repertoire was profiled, and TCRdb retains in-frame clones only, with some absent. The profile shows under 140,000 clones, 85% to 95% of them singletons. The material was peripheral blood, obtained 28 days after the second AZD1222 dose. These receptors were collected from an adult who received the AZD1222 COVID-19 vaccine. Both conserved end residues are part of each CDR3. Fields, in order: J gene, V gene, CDR3 protein.

j_call: TRBJ2-7
v_call: TRBV6-5
cdr3_aa: CASSYSIGVTYEQYF

j_call: TRBJ2-3
v_call: TRBV5-1
cdr3_aa: CASIGTTSGGDTQYF

j_call: TRBJ2-7
v_call: TRBV2
cdr3_aa: CASSETGTGVAEQYF

j_call: TRBJ2-3
v_call: TRBV5-1
cdr3_aa: CASSPSTVLGTDTQYF

j_call: TRBJ2-1
v_call: TRBV29-1
cdr3_aa: CSVGTLLAGAYNEQFF

j_call: TRBJ2-4
v_call: TRBV27
cdr3_aa: CASAQGLTTTAKNIQYF

j_call: TRBJ1-1
v_call: TRBV2
cdr3_aa: CASNPNTEAFF

j_call: TRBJ1-3
v_call: TRBV3-1/TRBV3-2
cdr3_aa: CASSQGLGATIYF

j_call: TRBJ1-1
v_call: TRBV19
cdr3_aa: CASSSLTGSTEAFF

j_call: TRBJ1-2
v_call: TRBV11-2
cdr3_aa: CASSLVPPNYGYTF

j_call: TRBJ2-1
v_call: TRBV9
cdr3_aa: CASTPRAYSYNEQFF

j_call: TRBJ1-2
v_call: TRBV11-2
cdr3_aa: CASSPLWDANYGYTF

j_call: TRBJ1-6
v_call: TRBV10-1
cdr3_aa: CATPSSYNSPLHF

j_call: TRBJ1-2
v_call: TRBV29-1
cdr3_aa: CSVEGGGGVANYGYTF

j_call: TRBJ2-1
v_call: TRBV5-1
cdr3_aa: CASRLGAFSNEQFF

j_call: TRBJ1-2
v_call: TRBV29-1
cdr3_aa: CSAIPGQGLSYGYTF

j_call: TRBJ2-1
v_call: TRBV3-1/TRBV3-2
cdr3_aa: CASSQDWLAGRSSYNEQFF

j_call: TRBJ2-2
v_call: TRBV24-1
cdr3_aa: CATSEARVPGELFF

j_call: TRBJ2-2
v_call: TRBV3-1/TRBV3-2
cdr3_aa: CASSPRVSVAGELFF

j_call: TRBJ1-6
v_call: TRBV5-1
cdr3_aa: CASSTQGGDNSPLHF

j_call: TRBJ1-1
v_call: TRBV18
cdr3_aa: CASSTNRENTEAFF

j_call: TRBJ1-5
v_call: TRBV23-1
cdr3_aa: CASSQSSQTREQGNQPQHF

j_call: TRBJ1-3
v_call: TRBV29-1
cdr3_aa: CSVSQSVPGDTIYF

j_call: TRBJ2-1
v_call: TRBV27
cdr3_aa: CASSLYRGDDNEQFF

j_call: TRBJ2-4
v_call: TRBV4-1
cdr3_aa: CASGTGEDIQYF

j_call: TRBJ2-7
v_call: TRBV27
cdr3_aa: CASSFTAGAGSSYEQYF

j_call: TRBJ1-2
v_call: TRBV7-2
cdr3_aa: CASSQGGFGYGYTF

j_call: TRBJ1-5
v_call: TRBV2
cdr3_aa: CASRQGVSQPQHF